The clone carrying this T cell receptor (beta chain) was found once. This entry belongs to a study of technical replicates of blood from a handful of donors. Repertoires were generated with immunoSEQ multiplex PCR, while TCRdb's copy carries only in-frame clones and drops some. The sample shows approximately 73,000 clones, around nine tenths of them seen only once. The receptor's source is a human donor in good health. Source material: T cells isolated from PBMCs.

The DNA of the CDR3 is TGTGCCAGCAGCCCCTATTCGACACCTAACACTGAAGCTTTCTTT. It encodes CASSPYSTPNTEAFF. The gene calls are TRBV5-6 and TRBJ1-1; D ambiguous. V lost 4 bases and J 2 bases, leaving 15 bases between the germline ends. Germline assignment: CDR1 SGHDT and CDR2 YYEEEE. The CDR3 has 15 amino acids.